This T cell receptor beta chain comes out of a study of shared clonotypes between healthy human individuals. Remarks on this clone: Its antigen remains unidentified.

A CD45RA-negative memory subset and a CD45RA+ naive subset were separated from the CD4+ cells. Regarding the study as a whole: Naive subsets typically showed greater estimated richness than memory subsets.

CDR3 size: 18 residues. The germline V gene encodes CDR1 MNHNS and CDR2 SASEGT. The ends were cut back, 4 bases at V and 0 bases at J, with 16 bases in the middle. Measured with immunoSEQ multiplex PCR; TCRdb has only the in-frame clones, and not every one. The profile shows 850,000 to 1,100,000 clones, approximately 80% of them singletons. The specimen was memory CD4+ T cells from PBMCs. Subset reported: CD45RA-negative fraction. The V and J genes are TRBV6-1 and TRBJ2-6, with D possibly TRBD1 on 6 matching bases. The receptor's source is a young man in good health. Some clones in this sample may be carry-over from other donors' samples. The CDR3 DNA is TGTGCCAGCAGTGGCACAGGGCTCTACTTCTCTGGGGCCAACGTCCTGACTTTC. Translation: CASSGTGLYFSGANVLTF.